This entry is about one TCR beta chain. Its specificity is not known. The time point was: late sampling 161 to 241 days after vaccination in a few convalescent patients. The sample is drawn from a study of vaccination and CD4 T cells after COVID-19. Turning to the study itself: At a median approximately 100 days (range 35 to 161) after diagnosis, post-COVID samples were drawn. At days 161 to 241 post-vaccination, as well as at day 14, a few convalescent patients were sampled. Overall study findings and caveats: This study had few convalescent patients and no early post-infection samples.

This CDR3 comprises 13 residues. Germline values: CDR1 MDHEN, CDR2 SYDVKM. V gave up 2 bases and J gave up 4 bases, with 8 bases separating them. Each CDR3 protein is one row after TCRdb ran MiXCR on the PCR reads. The sample carries about 39,000 distinct CDR3 sequences, about 35% recorded once. The sequence came from a human donor who had recovered from COVID-19. The sample consisted of CD4+ T cells from blood, taken about 7 months after SARS-CoV-2 vaccination. This chain joins TRBV28 and TRBJ1-2; D is undetermined. CDR3 nucleotides: TGTGCCAGCAGTTTAGGCAGTCTCTATGGCTACACCTTC. Amino acid sequence: CASSLGSLYGYTF.